This passage covers 11 T cell receptor beta chains from one sample sequenced in a study of blood T cell repertoires in COVID-19. Some clones are missing from TCRdb's copy, which holds only in-frame ones; the method was immunoSEQ multiplex PCR. The table includes around 25,000 clones, 75% to 90% detected once. Source material: peripheral blood. The source of these receptors is a woman between 65 and 79 years old with active COVID-19.

This clone was detected a few times. The rearrangement uses TRBV7-9 and TRBJ1-2, with D possibly being TRBD1 (6 bases). Trimming left V 5 bases short and J 7 bases short, with 17 bases between. The CDR3 runs 14 residues. Germline-derived CDR1 and CDR2 are SEHNR and FQNEAQ (reference sequence). In nucleotides, the CDR3 is TGTGCCAGCAGCCCCGGGGGCGGGGGCCGTGGCTACACCTTC. This encodes CASSPGGGGRGYTF.

This chain links TRBV7-6 with TRBJ2-2, with 7 positions matching TRBD1. The CDR3 contains 17 residues. From germline, CDR1 is SGHVS and CDR2 FNYEAQ. Trimming took 3 bases from V and 1 from J; bases not matched to a gene: 8. The CDR3 sequence: CASSFGSRTGNTGELFF. CDR3 nucleotide sequence: TGTGCCAGCAGCTTCGGTAGTCGGACAGGGAACACCGGGGAGCTGTTTTTT.

The chain employs TRBV7-2 and TRBJ2-5; possibly TRBD2 for D (5 bases). V shed 1 base and J shed 4 bases, with 10 bases lying between them. The CDR3 runs 14 residues. Germline CDR1 and CDR2: SGHTA and FQGNSA. CDR3 bases: TGTGCCAGCAGCTTAGGAGGGTTAGGAGAGACCCAGTACTTC. It translates to CASSLGGLGETQYF.

The rearrangement links TRBV5-4 to TRBJ2-5; 11 nucleotides match TRBD2. V gave up 4 bases and J gave up 5 bases; unmatched junction bases: 19. There are 19 residues in the CDR3. Looked up from germline, CDR1 is SGHNT and CDR2 is YYREEE (reference sequence). CDR3 amino acids: CASSQPAHSTSGGGETQYF. CDR3 DNA: TGTGCCAGCAGCCAACCTGCCCACTCAACTAGCGGGGGAGGGGAGACCCAGTACTTC.

The V call is TRBV19, the J call TRBJ1-5, with 8 nucleotides matching TRBD1. This CDR3 comprises 14 residues. Germline CDR1 is LNHDA and CDR2 is SQIVND (reference sequence). Trimming took 6 bases from V and 4 from J; bases not matched to a gene: 5. The CDR3 nucleotides are TGTGCCAGTAGGGACAGGGAGAGGAATCAGCCCCAGCATTTT. Amino acids: CASRDRERNQPQHF.

The chain joins TRBV5-5 to TRBJ1-4; D ambiguous. The CDR3 has 18 amino acids. The V gene lost 0 bases and the J gene lost 7 bases, with 22 bases spanning the gap. CDR1 is SGHKS, CDR2 YYEKEE, per germline (reference sequence). This chain's CDR3 is CASSLARLNWVRGEKLFF. The CDR3 region has the DNA TGTGCCAGCAGCTTGGCCCGTCTAAACTGGGTCCGGGGTGAAAAACTGTTTTTT. Variable domain in full (rest from reference TRBV5-5 and TRBJ1-4): DAGVTQSPTHLIKTRGQQVTLRCSPISGHKSVSWYQQVLGQGPQFIFQYYEKEERGRGNFPDRFSARQFPNYSSELNVNALLLGDSALYLCASSLARLNWVRGEKLFFGSGTQLSVL.

This clone was seen a few times. The chain joins TRBV7-2 to TRBJ2-5, with D unclear. The CDR3 contains 13 residues. Germline V gene lookup returns CDR1 SGHTA and CDR2 FQGNSA. V was pared by 3 bases and J by 5 bases, with 10 bases between. The CDR3 DNA is TGTGCCAGCAGCTTTACTATGCTGGAGACCCAGTACTTC. This gives the protein CASSFTMLETQYF.

The chain employs TRBV28 and TRBJ1-1, with D possibly TRBD1 on 6 matching bases. Trimming cost V 3 bases and J 11 bases, with 10 bases left between them. From germline, CDR1 is MDHEN and CDR2 SYDVKM. This CDR3 has 11 amino acids. The CDR3 nucleotides read TGTGCCAGCAGTTTCCGGGGGGGCGCTTTCTTT. It is translated as CASSFRGGAFF. Full variable domain (rest looked up from reference TRBV28 and TRBJ1-1): DVKVTQSSRYLVKRTGEKVFLECVQDMDHENMFWYRQDPGLGLRLIYFSYDVKMKEKGDIPEGYSVSREKKERFSLILESASTNQTSMYLCASSFRGGAFFGQGTRLTVV.

The chain recombines TRBV7-3 with TRBJ2-7; 8 bases fit TRBD1. Germline trimming cut 5 bases from V and 6 bases from J; bases unmatched to any gene: 9. The V gene's germline CDR1 is SGHTA and CDR2 FQGTGA. The CDR3 totals 14 residues. The CDR3 spells CASSPAGQGTEQYF. CDR3 in DNA: TGTGCCAGCAGCCCCGCCGGACAGGGTACCGAGCAGTACTTC.

Comments on this clone: Its ends do not fully match the called genes, so a read error is possible. This chain joins TRBV28 and TRBJ2-7, with D uncertain. This CDR3 has 11 amino acids. Germline V gene lookup returns CDR1 MDHEN and CDR2 SYDVKM. CDR3 loop: CASNLGLEQYF. The DNA for the CDR3 is TGTGCCAGCAATTTAGGGCTCGAGCAGTACTTC.

This chain joins TRBV7-2 and TRBJ1-4, with 7 positions matching TRBD1. Germline V lookup: CDR1 SGHTA, CDR2 FQGNSA. The V gene end was trimmed by 0 bases and the J gene end by 14 bases; junction bases not matched to a gene: 9. The CDR3 totals 14 residues. The CDR3 DNA follows: TGTGCCAGCAGCTTAGCGCAAGCGACAGGGCACCTGTTTTTT. It yields the protein CASSLAQATGHLFF.